This paragraph covers one T cell receptor beta chain sequence. Its antigen is still unknown. The germline gene is not matched at one end of the junction; a read error may be the cause. The CDR3 extends over 14 amino acids. Germline assignment: CDR1 MGHRA and CDR2 YSYEKL. This record comes from a study of T cells in Graves' hyperthyroidism and ophthalmopathy. Study-wide findings and caveats: A model of 13 V-J features distinguished ophthalmopathy from stable hyperthyroidism.

Aged 18 to 65, the patients had hyperthyroidism that was newly diagnosed and had lasted under 2 months. The study excluded patients with uncontrolled infection, other autoimmune disease, pregnancy or lactation. Clinicians diagnosed patients from clinical symptoms, serum thyroxine and TRAb, thyroid ultrasound and orbital computed tomography. TCR beta CDR3 sequences were amplified from RNA transcripts. TCR CDR3 regions were first amplified by RT-PCR with HTBI primers. TCRdb re-analysed the multiplex PCR reads in MiXCR, keeping a single row per CDR3 protein. The sample lists over 700,000 distinct CDR3 sequences; over 35% were seen once.

The sequencing sample was made of blood. The chain combines TRBV4-1 with TRBJ1-3, with 8 bases aligning to TRBD1. This receptor was taken from a woman aged 40 to 50 with Graves' hyperthyroidism. DNA for the CDR3: TGCGCCAGTCGTGCAGGGGGCGCGGGGAACACCACATATTTT. This gives the protein CASRAGGAGNTTYF.